The next 26 T cell receptor beta chains were all read from a single sample in a study of blood T cell repertoires in COVID-19. Profiled with immunoSEQ multiplex PCR; TCRdb holds only in-frame clones, not every one. The data show fewer than 250,000 clones, around nine tenths seen once. Sequenced: peripheral blood. The receptors come from a man aged 60 to 75 with acute or convalescent COVID-19.

The chain uses TRBV4-2 and TRBJ2-5; the match to TRBD2 covers 7 bases. This CDR3 contains 14 residues. Germline V gene sequence: CDR1 LGHNA, CDR2 YNFKEQ. Germline trimming cut 4 bases from V and 5 bases from J; bases unmatched to any gene: 7. The CDR3 DNA follows: TGTGCCAGCAGCCGCGGGGGTAGAGAGGAGACCCAGTACTTC. It translates to CASSRGGREETQYF.

The chain links TRBV9 to TRBJ2-1; 13 positions agree with TRBD2. The CDR3 runs to 16 residues. Germline V lookup: CDR1 SGDLS, CDR2 YYNGEE. Trimming removed 0 bases from V and 9 bases from J; junction bases left unmatched: 6. The CDR3 is CASSVGGTSGAGEQFF. In nucleotides, the CDR3 is TGTGCCAGCAGCGTAGGAGGGACTAGCGGGGCGGGTGAGCAGTTCTTC.

This chain connects TRBV27 to TRBJ1-1; 7 positions agree with TRBD1. Germline V gene sequence: CDR1 MNHEY, CDR2 SMNVEV (reference sequence). The trim removed 5 bases at V and 2 bases at J, leaving 8 bases unmatched. CDR3 length equals 15 residues. The CDR3 nucleotides read TGTGCCAGCAGTAAACGACAGGGACCTAACACTGAAGCTTTCTTT. Translating gives CASSKRQGPNTEAFF.

The chain is built from TRBV7-9 and TRBJ1-4; perhaps TRBD1 as D (5 bases). Germline CDR1 is SEHNR and CDR2 is FQNEAQ (reference sequence). The germline V and J ends were trimmed by 5 bases and 8 bases, with 18 bases remaining between them. The CDR3 is made up of 15 amino acids. The chain's CDR3 is CASSPPGQGREKLFF. DNA for the CDR3: TGTGCCAGCAGCCCACCAGGGCAGGGTCGCGAAAAACTGTTTTTT.

The rearrangement links TRBV12-3 or TRBV12-4 to TRBJ1-1, with D possibly being TRBD1 (5 bases). Trimming removed 5 bases from V and 5 bases from J, with 12 bases in between. This CDR3 spans 13 amino acids. In DNA, the CDR3 is TGTGCCAGCAGTAGGACATCGAGGACTGAAGCTTTCTTT. The encoded protein is CASSRTSRTEAFF.

The chain employs TRBV5-6 and TRBJ1-1; 7 bases match TRBD1. The V segment lost 1 base and the J segment 3 bases; nucleotides outside the gene matches: 6. CDR1 SGHDT and CDR2 YYEEEE come from the germline V gene. The CDR3 has 15 amino acids. The CDR3 DNA follows: TGTGCCAGCAGCTTGACAGGGGTAAGGGACACTGAAGCTTTCTTT. This gives the protein CASSLTGVRDTEAFF. Complete variable domain (other parts from reference TRBV5-6 and TRBJ1-1): DAGVTQSPTHLIKTRGQQVTLRCSPKSGHDTVSWYQQALGQGPQFIFQYYEEEERQRGNFPDRFSGHQFPNYSSELNVNALLLGDSALYLCASSLTGVRDTEAFFGQGTRLTVV.

The DNA of the CDR3 is TGTGCCAGCAGCTTAGCATGGGGAGTCTACAATGAGCAGTTCTTC. Its translation: CASSLAWGVYNEQFF. V gene TRBV11-1 combines with J gene TRBJ2-1; D may be TRBD2 (5 bases). The CDR3 totals 15 residues. The ends were cut back, 0 bases at V and 3 bases at J, with 9 bases in the middle. CDR1 SGHAT and CDR2 FQDESV come from the germline V gene (reference sequence). The full variable domain, completed using reference TRBV11-1 and TRBJ2-1, is EAEVAQSPRYKITEKSQAVAFWCDPISGHATLYWYRQILGQGPELLVQFQDESVVDDSQLPKDRFSAERLKGVDSTLKIQPAELGDSAMYLCASSLAWGVYNEQFFGPGTRLTVL.

V usage is TRBV9 and J usage is TRBJ1-1; no firm D call. Germline assignment: CDR1 SGDLS and CDR2 YYNGEE. The V and J ends lost 0 bases and 1 base respectively, with 7 bases between them. CDR3 size: 14 residues. In DNA, the CDR3 is TGTGCCAGCAGCGTAGTCGGGGAGAACACTGAAGCTTTCTTT. Translation gives CASSVVGENTEAFF.

The chain has TRBV6-5 and TRBJ1-1; D gene ambiguous. Trimming shortened V by 7 bases and J by 4 bases, and 13 bases separated the two germline ends. This CDR3 is 13 amino acids long. CDR1 MNHEY and CDR2 SVGAGI come from the germline V gene. Here the CDR3 reads CASTLEVRTEAFF. Here the CDR3 DNA reads TGTGCCAGCACCTTAGAGGTTCGCACTGAAGCTTTCTTT.

About this clone: Its ends do not fully match the called genes, so a read error is possible. The chain uses TRBV12-3 or TRBV12-4 and TRBJ2-5, with D possibly matching TRBD2 (6 bases). CDR3 length equals 11 residues. The CDR3 is CASSLGLLPDF. CDR3 DNA sequence: TGTGCCAGCAGTCTGGGACTGCTTCCAGACTTC.

This chain connects TRBV3-1 (or the pseudogene TRBV3-2) to TRBJ1-2; D may be TRBD1 (6 bases). The germline gives CDR1 LGHDT, CDR2 YNNKEL (reference sequence). There are 17 residues in the CDR3. V shed 2 bases and J shed 4 bases, with 20 bases lying between them. The CDR3 loop is CASSQSKGQGNLYGYTF. The CDR3 DNA sequence: TGTGCCAGCAGCCAATCCAAGGGCCAGGGGAACCTCTATGGCTACACCTTC.

This chain joins TRBV5-6 and TRBJ2-3; 10 bases match TRBD2. Trimming removed 5 bases from V and 0 bases from J; junction bases left unmatched: 12. This CDR3 has 18 residues. Germline V gives CDR1 SGHDT, CDR2 YYEEEE. CDR3 sequence reads: CASRELAGAAGSTDTQYF. The CDR3 DNA sequence: TGTGCCAGCAGGGAGCTAGCGGGGGCCGCGGGCAGCACAGATACGCAGTATTTT.

The V gene is TRBV9, the J gene TRBJ2-2, with D maybe TRBD2 (7 bases). Trimming took off 4 bases at V and 4 bases at J, with 17 bases between the two ends. Germline V gives CDR1 SGDLS, CDR2 YYNGEE. CDR3 length: 16 amino acids. CDR3 region: CASSRGGEVGTGELFF. CDR3 nucleotide sequence: TGTGCCAGCAGCCGAGGGGGGGAAGTTGGCACCGGGGAGCTGTTTTTT.

In this sample, this clone turned up once. The chain recombines TRBV5-1 with TRBJ1-2; TRBD1 agrees at 9 bases. Germline-derived CDR1 and CDR2 are SGHRS and YFSETQ. V shed 5 bases and J 6 bases; nucleotides not matched to a gene: 5. The CDR3 totals 13 residues. The DNA for the CDR3 is TGCGCCAGCAGTAACGGACAGGGGAATGGCTACACCTTC. This sequence encodes CASSNGQGNGYTF.

This clone has a single count. The chain recombines TRBV27 with TRBJ1-3; possibly TRBD1 for D (5 bases). The V end was cut by 7 bases, the J end by 4 bases, with 23 bases between. Germline V gene lookup returns CDR1 MNHEY and CDR2 SMNVEV (reference sequence). The length of the CDR3 is 17 residues. This chain's CDR3 is CASTGTPGEGWGNTIYF. CDR3 sequence (DNA): TGTGCCAGCACCGGGACTCCGGGGGAAGGATGGGGAAACACCATATATTTT.

This clone was observed a few times. The gene calls are TRBV27 and TRBJ2-3, with D hard to call. This CDR3 is built from 12 residues. The ends were cut back, 6 bases at V and 1 base at J, with 5 bases in the middle. Germline lookup yields CDR1 MNHEY and CDR2 SMNVEV (reference sequence). CDR3 nucleotides: TGTGCCAGCAGAACAGGCACAGATACGCAGTATTTT. Translation gives CASRTGTDTQYF.

This rearrangement joins TRBV6-5 to TRBJ1-1; D gene uncertain. The CDR3 is 13 residues long. Germline values: CDR1 MNHEY, CDR2 SVGAGI. V lost 4 bases, J lost 4 bases, and 10 bases lay in between. CDR3: CASSSPLATEAFF. As DNA, the CDR3 is TGTGCCAGCAGTTCGCCGTTGGCCACTGAAGCTTTCTTT.

The genes are TRBV5-1 and TRBJ2-7; the D gene is possibly TRBD2 (6 bases). In germline, CDR1 is SGHRS, CDR2 YFSETQ. V lost 7 bases and J lost 0, with 14 bases in between. This CDR3 is built from 14 residues. CDR3 amino acids: CASGPGLHSYEQYF. The CDR3 DNA sequence: TGCGCCAGCGGCCCGGGACTCCACTCCTACGAGCAGTACTTC.

This clone is a singleton in its sample. This sequence joins TRBV7-2 and TRBJ1-4; the match to TRBD1 covers 9 bases. The germline gives CDR1 SGHTA, CDR2 FQGNSA. The CDR3 runs 15 residues. Trimming took 5 bases from V and 7 from J; bases not matched to a gene: 8. CDR3 nucleotide sequence: TGTGCCAGCAGCAAACGACAGGGGGAGGGTGAAAAACTGTTTTTT. Translation: CASSKRQGEGEKLFF.

The rearrangement links TRBV12-3 or TRBV12-4 to TRBJ2-3; 12 bases match TRBD2. The V segment lost 5 bases and the J segment 14 bases; nucleotides outside the gene matches: 8. The CDR3 sequence is 13 residues long. This CDR3 reads CASSQRLAGAGYF. In DNA form, the CDR3 reads TGTGCCAGCAGTCAGCGACTAGCGGGGGCAGGGTATTTT.

V and J are TRBV23-1 and TRBJ1-4, with 8 bases identical to TRBD1. TRBV23-1 is flagged as an ORF with uncertain function. The ends lost 5 bases at V and 11 bases at J; junction bases unmatched: 10. This CDR3 is built from 14 residues. This CDR3 is CASSKTGVTGKLFF. The CDR3 nucleotides read TGCGCCAGCAGTAAGACAGGGGTTACGGGGAAACTGTTTTTT.

This chain joins TRBV3-1 (or the pseudogene TRBV3-2) and TRBJ1-6; no definite D call. From germline, CDR1 is LGHDT and CDR2 YNNKEL (reference sequence). Trimming left V 3 bases short and J 0 bases short, with 3 bases between. The CDR3 covers 14 residues. The chain's CDR3 is CASSQSSYNSPLHF. CDR3 DNA: TGTGCCAGCAGCCAGAGCTCCTATAATTCACCCCTCCACTTT.

This clone was seen a single time. V and J are TRBV11-2 and TRBJ1-6; no firm D call. Germline lookup yields CDR1 SGHAT and CDR2 FQNNGV. The CDR3 extends over 14 amino acids. V gave up 3 bases and J gave up 7 bases, with 10 bases separating them. The CDR3 DNA follows: TGTGCCAGCAGCTTCAGCAGGTTGAATTCACCCCTCCACTTT. Protein: CASSFSRLNSPLHF.

The V gene is TRBV7-9, the J gene TRBJ2-2, with 9 bases fitting TRBD1. With 5 bases clipped from V and 5 bases from J, the junction kept 6 bases outside the gene matches. The germline gives CDR1 SEHNR, CDR2 FQNEAQ (reference sequence). The CDR3 runs to 15 residues. In DNA form, the CDR3 reads TGTGCCAGCAGCCTACCGGGACAGGGAACCGGGGAGCTGTTTTTT. Its translation: CASSLPGQGTGELFF.

The chain has TRBV5-4 and TRBJ2-1; 7 nucleotides line up with TRBD2. The V gene's germline CDR1 is SGHNT and CDR2 YYREEE (reference sequence). This CDR3 has 17 amino acids. J lost 0 bases, V lost 4 bases, and 10 bases had no gene match. CDR3 sequence: CASSQPSRGSSYNEQFF. The CDR3 nucleotides read TGTGCCAGCAGCCAACCTTCGCGGGGGAGCTCCTACAATGAGCAGTTCTTC.

This clone was observed a few times. V gene TRBV19 combines with J gene TRBJ2-2, with 7 bases that match TRBD1. Trimming removed 5 bases from V and 6 bases from J; junction bases left unmatched: 6. The germline gives CDR1 LNHDA, CDR2 SQIVND (reference sequence). This CDR3 has 14 amino acids. CDR3 amino acids: CASSEGGNPGELFF. The DNA of the CDR3 is TGTGCCAGTAGTGAAGGGGGCAACCCCGGGGAGCTGTTTTTT.